The clone carrying this T cell receptor beta chain was recorded many times. Trimming shortened V by 4 bases and J by 2 bases, and 25 bases separated the two germline ends. In germline, CDR1 is SGHRS, CDR2 YFSETQ. The CDR3 loop spans 18 amino acids. The sample originates from a study of early T cells in non-severe SARS-CoV-2 infection. cDNA molecules, individually, were tagged with unique molecular identifiers. TCRdb itself ran the 5' RACE reads through MiXCR, one entry per CDR3 protein. This repertoire shows around 70,000 distinct CDR3 sequences, about 9.1% found once; its top ten account for about a sixth.

The chain joins TRBV5-1 to TRBJ2-7; TRBD2 is a possible D gene (6 bases). The starting material was whole blood, obtained at baseline. This clonotype originated in an adult who was a healthcare worker with PCR-confirmed SARS-CoV-2 infection or an uninfected control (not recorded which). The CDR3 sequence: CASSPGTQKRRSAYEQYF. The CDR3 bases are TGCGCCAGCAGCCCAGGGACTCAAAAACGTCGTAGCGCCTACGAGCAGTACTTC.